Listed below are T cell receptor beta chains from one sample, sequenced in a study of CD4+ T cells in melanoma. Profiled with immunoSEQ multiplex PCR; TCRdb holds only in-frame clones, not every one. The data contain about 140,000 clones, approximately 91% of them singletons. Source of these receptors: a human donor with melanoma. CDR3s include the opening cysteine and the closing phenylalanine or tryptophan. The order of the fields is V gene, D gene, clone size, J gene, CDR3 protein, CDR3 DNA. A D gene is named only where the DNA matches it firmly. Clone size is shown for a subset of rows, as once, few, many or a class of expanded clone.

v_gene: TRBV6-1; d_gene: .; abundance: .; j_gene: TRBJ1-2; CDR3aa: CASRRTLGDGGYTF; CDR3nt: TGTGCCAGCAGGAGGACGTTAGGGGACGGTGGCTACACCTTC
v_gene: TRBV5-1; d_gene: .; abundance: .; j_gene: TRBJ2-5; CDR3aa: CASSLMAPRETQYF; CDR3nt: TGCGCCAGCAGCTTGATGGCCCCTCGGGAGACCCAGTACTTC
v_gene: TRBV11-2; d_gene: TRBD1; abundance: once; j_gene: TRBJ1-1; CDR3aa: CASSSNRGHTEAFF; CDR3nt: TGTGCCAGCAGCTCGAACAGGGGCCACACTGAAGCTTTCTTT
v_gene: TRBV14; d_gene: .; abundance: .; j_gene: TRBJ2-7; CDR3aa: CASSQKMVGSYEQYF; CDR3nt: TGTGCCAGCAGCCAAAAAATGGTCGGCTCCTACGAGCAGTACTTC
v_gene: TRBV7-3; d_gene: .; abundance: once; j_gene: TRBJ1-1; CDR3aa: CASSTGNTEAFF; CDR3nt: TGTGCCAGCAGCACCGGGAACACTGAAGCTTTCTTT
v_gene: TRBV29-1; d_gene: .; abundance: .; j_gene: TRBJ1-2; CDR3aa: CSVEGGGLGYTF; CDR3nt: TGCAGCGTTGAAGGCGGAGGGTTAGGCTACACCTTC
v_gene: TRBV5-8; d_gene: .; abundance: once; j_gene: TRBJ2-2; CDR3aa: CASTLNYANTGELFF; CDR3nt: TGTGCCAGCACCCTGAACTACGCGAACACCGGGGAGCTGTTTTTT
v_gene: TRBV5-8; d_gene: .; abundance: .; j_gene: TRBJ1-2; CDR3aa: CASSPPHPNYGYTF; CDR3nt: TGTGCCAGCAGCCCGCCTCACCCTAACTATGGCTACACCTTC
v_gene: TRBV6-1; d_gene: .; abundance: .; j_gene: TRBJ2-1; CDR3aa: CASRSGRFTNEQFF; CDR3nt: TGTGCCAGCCGGTCGGGCAGGTTTACAAATGAGCAGTTCTTC
v_gene: TRBV18; d_gene: .; abundance: .; j_gene: TRBJ2-6; CDR3aa: CASSPIGISGANVLTF; CDR3nt: TGTGCCAGCTCACCGATAGGGATCTCTGGGGCCAACGTCCTGACTTTC
v_gene: TRBV4-1; d_gene: TRBD2; abundance: few; j_gene: TRBJ2-7; CDR3aa: CASSLGLASFYEQYF; CDR3nt: TGCGCCAGCAGCCTGGGACTAGCTTCCTTCTACGAGCAGTACTTC
v_gene: TRBV4-2; d_gene: TRBD2; abundance: .; j_gene: TRBJ2-1; CDR3aa: CASSQAGGGLGWNEQFF; CDR3nt: TGTGCCAGCAGCCAAGCCGGGGGAGGACTAGGTTGGAATGAGCAGTTCTTC
v_gene: TRBV4-1; d_gene: .; abundance: .; j_gene: TRBJ1-4; CDR3aa: CASSQGGGTEKLFF; CDR3nt: TGCGCCAGCAGCCAAGGGGGGGGGACCGAAAAACTGTTTTTT
v_gene: TRBV5-1; d_gene: .; abundance: .; j_gene: TRBJ2-5; CDR3aa: CASSFRARPLGQETQYF; CDR3nt: TGCGCCAGCAGCTTTAGGGCCAGGCCCCTGGGACAAGAGACCCAGTACTTC